These 28 T cell receptor beta chains came from one sample sequenced in a study of T cell responses to AZD1222 COVID-19 vaccine. Method: immunoSEQ multiplex PCR; TCRdb's copy keeps in-frame clones and lacks some. Here the sample spans 50,000 or so clones, roughly three quarters being singletons. Sample: peripheral blood, taken 28 days after the second AZD1222 dose. The origin of the receptors is an adult who received the AZD1222 COVID-19 vaccine.

The rearrangement uses TRBV5-6 and TRBJ2-2; D is undetermined. Germline V CDR1 and CDR2: SGHDT, YYEEEE. V lost 4 bases and J 7 bases, leaving 11 bases between the germline ends. The CDR3 sequence is 13 residues long. The CDR3 DNA follows: TGTGCCAGCAGCGTCGGAAGGGTCGGGGAGCTGTTTTTT. Encoded protein: CASSVGRVGELFF.

This sequence joins TRBV5-6 and TRBJ2-2, with 7 bases matching TRBD1. The CDR3 spans 15 residues. CDR1 SGHDT and CDR2 YYEEEE come from the germline V gene. V lost 2 bases and J lost 6; bases outside the gene matches: 7. The DNA of the CDR3 is TGTGCCAGCAGCTTCCGGGACAGACAATCCGGGGAGCTGTTTTTT. Its protein is CASSFRDRQSGELFF. Variable domain in full (rest from reference TRBV5-6 and TRBJ2-2): DAGVTQSPTHLIKTRGQQVTLRCSPKSGHDTVSWYQQALGQGPQFIFQYYEEEERQRGNFPDRFSGHQFPNYSSELNVNALLLGDSALYLCASSFRDRQSGELFFGEGSRLTVL.

The chain carries TRBV3-1 (or the pseudogene TRBV3-2) and TRBJ1-2, with 8 bases matching TRBD1. The CDR3 extends over 12 amino acids. J was trimmed by 8 bases and V by 3 bases; bases with no gene match: 2. Germline assignment: CDR1 LGHDT and CDR2 YNNKEL (reference sequence). The CDR3 is CASSQTGVGYTF. The CDR3, as DNA: TGTGCCAGCAGCCAGACAGGGGTGGGCTACACCTTC.

In its sample, this clone was seen a few times. V is TRBV24-1 and J is TRBJ1-2; the match to TRBD1 covers 8 bases. The junction had 6 bases not matched to a gene; V was cut back by 3 bases and J by 7 bases. CDR3 length: 14 amino acids. Germline CDR1 reads KGHDR; CDR2 reads SFDVKD. Here the CDR3 reads CATSDRVTGAGYTF. CDR3 DNA sequence: TGTGCCACCAGTGATCGTGTGACAGGGGCTGGCTACACCTTC.

The chain uses TRBV21-1 and TRBJ1-5. TRBV21-1 represents a pseudogene. CDR3 length: 12 residues. CDR3 nucleotides: TGTGCCAGCATAGCTAAGGCTCAGCCCCAGCATTTT. This encodes CASIAKAQPQHF.

This chain links TRBV28 with TRBJ1-5, with 7 bases that match TRBD1. The trim removed 5 bases at V and 5 bases at J, leaving 15 bases unmatched. Germline V gene data show CDR1 as MDHEN and CDR2 as SYDVKM. The CDR3 totals 17 residues. The CDR3 region has the DNA TGTGCCAGCAGTCCTCCGGGACAGAAGAGGAAGGATCAGCCCCAGCATTTT. Protein: CASSPPGQKRKDQPQHF.

This sequence joins TRBV5-5 and TRBJ1-1; perhaps TRBD1 as D (5 bases). V lost 2 bases, J lost 3 bases, and 14 bases lay in between. The CDR3 runs 15 residues. CDR1 is SGHKS and CDR2 is YYEKEE in the germline V gene (reference sequence). CDR3 region: CASSFSGVRHTEAFF. CDR3 in DNA: TGTGCCAGCAGCTTTTCGGGGGTAAGGCACACTGAAGCTTTCTTT.

This clone occurred once. The chain has TRBV9 and TRBJ1-5, with a possible D match to TRBD1 (6 bases). Germline V lookup: CDR1 SGDLS, CDR2 YYNGEE. This CDR3 has 14 amino acids. Trimming took off 3 bases at V and 3 bases at J, with 10 bases between the two ends. The CDR3 DNA reads as TGTGCCAGCAGCGCCCGGGACACCAATCAGCCCCAGCATTTT. Its translation is CASSARDTNQPQHF.

The chain joins TRBV2 to TRBJ2-7; tentatively, D is TRBD1 (6 bases). Trimming cost V 2 bases and J 2 bases, with 7 bases left between them. The CDR3 sequence is 13 residues long. CDR1 and CDR2 (germline): SNHLY, FYNNEI. The DNA of the CDR3 is TGTGCCAGCAGTGAAAGACAGGCCTACGAGCAGTACTTC. Translation: CASSERQAYEQYF.

V usage is TRBV6-4 and J usage is TRBJ1-2, with D possibly TRBD1 on 6 matching bases. CDR3 size: 18 residues. Looked up from germline, CDR1 is MRHNA and CDR2 is SNTAGT. V lost 0 bases and J lost 4, with 21 bases in between. The CDR3 protein is CASSDSSRGGLGFYGYTF. CDR3 sequence (DNA): TGTGCCAGCAGTGACTCGAGTCGGGGGGGCCTGGGCTTCTATGGCTACACCTTC.

V is TRBV9 and J is TRBJ2-1; D is undetermined. This CDR3 has 15 residues. Germline V gene lookup returns CDR1 SGDLS and CDR2 YYNGEE. V dropped 0 bases and J dropped 4 bases, with 11 bases sitting between them. CDR3 nucleotide sequence: TGTGCCAGCAGCGTAGAAGCGAACGGGTACAATGAGCAGTTCTTC. This translates into CASSVEANGYNEQFF.

The chain links TRBV3-1 (or the pseudogene TRBV3-2) to TRBJ2-1, with D perhaps matching TRBD1 or TRBD2 (5 bases each). Between the trimmed V and J ends, which lost 0 bases and 7 bases, there was a span of 10 bases. Germline-derived CDR1 and CDR2 are LGHDT and YNNKEL (reference sequence). This CDR3 has 14 residues. CDR3: CASSQEDGGNEQFF. As DNA, the CDR3 is TGTGCCAGCAGCCAAGAGGATGGGGGTAATGAGCAGTTCTTC.

This chain links TRBV6-8 with TRBJ2-2, with D maybe TRBD1 (6 bases). The CDR3 covers 13 residues. Germline CDR1 reads MNHGY; CDR2 reads SAAAGT. The ends were cut back, 4 bases at V and 7 bases at J, with 10 bases in the middle. This CDR3 reads CASSSPGVGELFF. DNA of the CDR3: TGTGCCAGCAGTTCCCCAGGGGTCGGGGAGCTGTTTTTT.

The chain uses TRBV5-1 and TRBJ2-1, with 9 bases lining up with TRBD1. Trimming cost V 7 bases and J 7 bases; bases outside gene matches: 9. The germline V gene encodes CDR1 SGHRS and CDR2 YFSETQ. This CDR3 is built from 14 residues. As DNA, the CDR3 is TGCGCCAGCCGGTCCGGGACAGGGACAAATGAGCAGTTCTTC. Translating it yields CASRSGTGTNEQFF.

The chain links TRBV5-4 to TRBJ2-1; D gene uncertain. The germline CDR1 and CDR2 sequences are SGHNT and YYREEE (reference sequence). The CDR3 length is 14 residues. V lost 0 bases and J lost 2, with 6 bases in between. The CDR3 sequence: CASSLVGTYNEQFF. In DNA form, the CDR3 reads TGTGCCAGCAGCTTGGTAGGGACCTACAATGAGCAGTTCTTC.

The chain is built from TRBV19 and TRBJ1-2; D may be TRBD1 (6 bases). The CDR3 has 13 amino acids. Germline-derived CDR1 and CDR2 are LNHDA and SQIVND (reference sequence). The V end was cut by 7 bases, the J end by 8 bases, with 17 bases between. This CDR3 reads CASTSGQGLGYTF. The CDR3 DNA reads as TGTGCCAGTACCTCGGGGCAGGGGTTGGGCTACACCTTC.

The chain joins TRBV28 to TRBJ2-7; TRBD2 might be the D (5 bases). Between the trimmed V and J ends, which lost 6 bases and 5 bases, there was a span of 11 bases. Germline V CDR1 and CDR2: MDHEN, SYDVKM. The CDR3 has 12 residues. The CDR3 sequence: CASSPVGNEQYF. DNA for the CDR3: TGTGCCAGCAGCCCTGTCGGGAACGAGCAGTACTTC.

The chain carries TRBV11-2 and TRBJ1-1, with TRBD1 as a possible D gene (6 bases). The CDR3 is 14 residues long. Trimming took 5 bases from V and 3 from J, leaving 13 bases between them. Germline V gives CDR1 SGHAT, CDR2 FQNNGV. The chain's CDR3 is CASSAGRGYTEAFF. In DNA, the CDR3 is TGTGCCAGCAGCGCTGGCAGGGGCTACACTGAAGCTTTCTTT. Full variable domain (remainder filled in from reference TRBV11-2 and TRBJ1-1): EAGVAQSPRYKIIEKRQSVAFWCNPISGHATLYWYQQILGQGPKLLIQFQNNGVVDDSQLPKDRFSAERLKGVDSTLKIQPAKLEDSAVYLCASSAGRGYTEAFFGQGTRLTVV.

CDR3 in amino acids: CSASFGSPEAFF. DNA of the CDR3: TGCAGTGCTAGTTTTGGGTCTCCTGAAGCTTTCTTT. The chain employs TRBV20-1 and TRBJ1-1; D is uncertain. Germline V gives CDR1 DFQATT, CDR2 SNEGSKA (reference sequence). V lost 3 bases to trimming and J lost 6 bases, with 11 bases between them. This CDR3 is built from 12 residues.

The chain couples TRBV28 to TRBJ1-2, with a weak D call TRBD1 (6 bases). Germline V lookup: CDR1 MDHEN, CDR2 SYDVKM. The length of the CDR3 is 14 residues. The V gene lost 5 bases and the J gene lost 4 bases, with 14 bases spanning the gap. CDR3 sequence reads: CASSLRTDIYGYTF. CDR3 sequence (DNA): TGTGCCAGCAGTCTACGGACAGACATCTATGGCTACACCTTC.

The rearrangement links TRBV29-1 to TRBJ2-6; D is perhaps TRBD2 (6 bases). CDR3 length: 16 amino acids. Trimming cost V 1 base and J 1 base, with 11 bases left between them. Germline CDR1 reads SQVTM; CDR2 reads ANQGSEA. DNA for the CDR3: TGCAGCGTTGAAGGGCGGGGATTGTCTGGGGCCAACGTCCTGACTTTC. This encodes CSVEGRGLSGANVLTF.

The chain employs TRBV4-2 and TRBJ2-3; 15 nucleotides align to TRBD2. The CDR3 runs to 16 residues. Germline V gene sequence: CDR1 LGHNA, CDR2 YNFKEQ. The trim removed 5 bases at V and 4 bases at J, leaving 4 bases unmatched. CDR3 DNA sequence: TGTGCCAGCAGCTTAGGACTAGCGGGAGGGTCAGATACGCAGTATTTT. This encodes CASSLGLAGGSDTQYF.

The chain links TRBV5-4 to TRBJ2-5, with D possibly being TRBD2 (6 bases). The V end was cut by 2 bases, the J end by 1 base, with 18 bases between. This CDR3 contains 17 residues. Germline V gene sequence: CDR1 SGHNT, CDR2 YYREEE (reference sequence). This CDR3 reads CASSFGSSGAFQETQYF. DNA for the CDR3: TGTGCCAGCAGCTTTGGTAGTAGCGGAGCCTTCCAAGAGACCCAGTACTTC. Combining the CDR3 with reference TRBV5-4 and TRBJ2-5 gives the whole variable domain ETGVTQSPTHLIKTRGQQVTLRCSSQSGHNTVSWYQQALGQGPQFIFQYYREEENGRGNFPPRFSGLQFPNYSSELNVNALELDDSALYLCASSFGSSGAFQETQYFGPGTRLLVL.

The chain couples TRBV30 to TRBJ1-6; D ambiguous. The V and J ends lost 3 bases and 3 bases respectively, with 15 bases between them. Germline V lookup: CDR1 GTSNPN, CDR2 SVGIG (reference sequence). CDR3 length: 16 residues. CDR3 amino acids: CAWRVTGLFYNSPLHF. The CDR3 DNA sequence: TGTGCCTGGAGGGTAACCGGACTGTTCTATAATTCACCCCTCCACTTT.

The rearrangement joins TRBV2 to TRBJ2-1; 7 bases align to TRBD2. V shed 2 bases and J 4 bases; nucleotides not matched to a gene: 8. The germline gives CDR1 SNHLY, CDR2 FYNNEI. The CDR3 totals 16 residues. The CDR3 here is CASSEIRSGDYNEQFF. The CDR3 bases are TGTGCCAGCAGTGAAATTAGAAGCGGGGATTACAATGAGCAGTTCTTC.

The chain recombines TRBV24-1 with TRBJ2-1; 7 bases map to TRBD1. This CDR3 has 15 amino acids. The germline V gene has CDR1 KGHDR and CDR2 SFDVKD. Trimming cost V 4 bases and J 6 bases; bases outside gene matches: 8. CDR3 sequence: CATSDRQGHVNEQFF. DNA for the CDR3: TGTGCCACCAGTGACCGACAGGGTCATGTCAATGAGCAGTTCTTC.

The chain combines TRBV5-8 with TRBJ1-6, with TRBD1 as a possible D gene (5 bases). Germline CDR1 is SGHTS and CDR2 is YDEGEE. V was pared by 2 bases and J by 9 bases, with 24 bases between. There are 18 residues in the CDR3. The CDR3 nucleotides read TGTGCCAGCAGCTTTCGGCCCCAGGGACCCCGTAGAAGTTCACCCCTCCACTTT. Translated: CASSFRPQGPRRSSPLHF.

This chain uses TRBV28 with TRBJ1-2; 10 nucleotides match TRBD1. CDR3 length: 14 residues. Germline V gives CDR1 MDHEN, CDR2 SYDVKM. V was clipped by 4 bases and J by 8 bases; unmatched bases: 7. CDR3: CASSSIGTGVGYTF. CDR3 bases: TGTGCCAGCAGTTCCATCGGGACAGGGGTGGGCTACACCTTC.